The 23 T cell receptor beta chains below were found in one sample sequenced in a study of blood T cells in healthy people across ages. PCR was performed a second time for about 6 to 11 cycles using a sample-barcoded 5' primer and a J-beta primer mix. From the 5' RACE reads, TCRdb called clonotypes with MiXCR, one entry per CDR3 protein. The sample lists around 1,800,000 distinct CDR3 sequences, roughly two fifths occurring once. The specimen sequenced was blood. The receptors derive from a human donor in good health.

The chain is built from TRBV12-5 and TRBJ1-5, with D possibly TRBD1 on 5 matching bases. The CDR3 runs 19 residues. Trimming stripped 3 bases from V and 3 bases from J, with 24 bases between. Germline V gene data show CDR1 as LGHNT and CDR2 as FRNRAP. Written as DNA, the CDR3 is TGTGCTAGTGGTTTTTTTATATCCCCCGGGGCAGGGAACAATCAGCCCCAGCATTTT. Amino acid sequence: CASGFFISPGAGNNQPQHF.

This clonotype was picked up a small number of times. CDR3 region: CASSYDRGRVETQYF. In nucleotides, the CDR3 is TGTGCCAGCAGTTATGACAGGGGGCGAGTAGAGACCCAGTACTTC. The chain combines TRBV5-6 with TRBJ2-5; 10 positions match TRBD1. Germline CDR1 is SGHDT and CDR2 is YYEEEE. V shed 5 bases, J shed 4 bases, and the junction held 8 bases outside the gene matches. CDR3 length: 15 residues.

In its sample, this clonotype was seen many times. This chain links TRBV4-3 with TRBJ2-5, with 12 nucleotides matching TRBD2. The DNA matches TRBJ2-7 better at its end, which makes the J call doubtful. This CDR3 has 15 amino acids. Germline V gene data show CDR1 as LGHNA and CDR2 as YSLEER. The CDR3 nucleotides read TGCGCCAGCAGCCAAGAGGGACTAGCGGGCAACGAGCAGTACTTC. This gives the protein CASSQEGLAGNEQYF.

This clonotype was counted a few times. CDR3 DNA sequence: TGTGCCAGCAGCTACGGGACAGGGAATTACAATGAGCAGTTCTTC. Translated, it gives CASSYGTGNYNEQFF. This chain joins TRBV5-6 and TRBJ2-1; 9 nucleotides match TRBD1. The CDR3 covers 15 residues. Per germline, CDR1 SGHDT and CDR2 YYEEEE. J gave up 4 bases and V 3 bases, and 5 bases lay outside the gene matches.

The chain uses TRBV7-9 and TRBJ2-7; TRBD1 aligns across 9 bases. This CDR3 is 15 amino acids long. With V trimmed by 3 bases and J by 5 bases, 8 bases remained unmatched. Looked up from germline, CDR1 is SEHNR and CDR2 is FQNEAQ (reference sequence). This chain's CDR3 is CASSFSRTGDDEQYF. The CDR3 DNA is TGTGCCAGCAGCTTTTCCAGGACAGGGGATGACGAGCAGTACTTC.

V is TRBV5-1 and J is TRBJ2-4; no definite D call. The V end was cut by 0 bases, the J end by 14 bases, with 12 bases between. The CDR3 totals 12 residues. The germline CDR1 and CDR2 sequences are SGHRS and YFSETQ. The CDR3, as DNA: TGCGCCAGCAGCTTGGACCCCCTAATGAAGTACTTC. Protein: CASSLDPLMKYF.

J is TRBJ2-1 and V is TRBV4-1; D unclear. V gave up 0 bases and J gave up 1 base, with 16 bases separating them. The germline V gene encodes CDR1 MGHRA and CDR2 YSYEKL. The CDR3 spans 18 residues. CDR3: CASSQESVRHSSYNEQFF. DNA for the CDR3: TGCGCCAGCAGCCAAGAATCGGTCAGACATAGTTCCTACAATGAGCAGTTCTTC.

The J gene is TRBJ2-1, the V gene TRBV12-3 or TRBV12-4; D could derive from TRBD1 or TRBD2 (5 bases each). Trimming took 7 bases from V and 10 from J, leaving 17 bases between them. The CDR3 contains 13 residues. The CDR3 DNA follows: TGTGCCAGCATTCTCACTAGGCAGGGAGAGCAGTTCTTC. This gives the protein CASILTRQGEQFF.

The CDR3 is CASSAATGYVGDTQYF. Written as DNA, the CDR3 is TGCGCCAGCAGCGCTGCAACAGGGTACGTCGGAGATACGCAGTATTTT. This chain links TRBV5-1 with TRBJ2-3; tentative D call: TRBD1 (6 bases). V lost 4 bases and J lost 5, with 20 bases in between. Germline V gene data show CDR1 as SGHRS and CDR2 as YFSETQ. The CDR3 covers 16 residues.

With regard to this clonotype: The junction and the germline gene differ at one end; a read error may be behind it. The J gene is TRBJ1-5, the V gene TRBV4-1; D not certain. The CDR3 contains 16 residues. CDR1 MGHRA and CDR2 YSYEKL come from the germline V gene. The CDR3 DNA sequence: TGCACCAGCAGCCAAGATCCTCGCCGGCTCAATCAGCCCCAGCATTTT. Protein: CTSSQDPRRLNQPQHF.

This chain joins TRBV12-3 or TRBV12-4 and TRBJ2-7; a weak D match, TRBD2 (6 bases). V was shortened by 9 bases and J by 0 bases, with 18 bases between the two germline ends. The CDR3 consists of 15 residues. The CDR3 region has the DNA TGTGCCAGTAGCTTAAGGGACTTTACCTCCTACGAGCAGTACTTC. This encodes CASSLRDFTSYEQYF.

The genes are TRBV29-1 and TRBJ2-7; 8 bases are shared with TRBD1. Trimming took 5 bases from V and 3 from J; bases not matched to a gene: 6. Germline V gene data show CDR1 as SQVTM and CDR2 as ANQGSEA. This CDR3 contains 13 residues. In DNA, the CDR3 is TGCAGCGTTTCTCTCACAGGGGGCTACGAGCAGTACTTC. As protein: CSVSLTGGYEQYF.

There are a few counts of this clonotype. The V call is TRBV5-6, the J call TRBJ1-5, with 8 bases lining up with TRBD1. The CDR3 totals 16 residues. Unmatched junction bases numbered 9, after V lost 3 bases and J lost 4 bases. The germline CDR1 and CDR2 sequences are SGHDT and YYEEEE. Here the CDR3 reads CASSSDREGDNQPQHF. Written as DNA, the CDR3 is TGTGCCAGCAGCTCGGACAGGGAAGGGGATAATCAGCCCCAGCATTTT.

The CDR3 coding sequence is TGCAGTGCTCAAAGACAGGGTGACTTTGGTTACACCTTC. It codes for CSAQRQGDFGYTF. The J gene is TRBJ1-2, the V gene TRBV20-1, with 7 bases fitting TRBD1. The CDR3 consists of 13 residues. Germline V gene lookup returns CDR1 DFQATT and CDR2 SNEGSKA (reference sequence). V lost 5 bases and J lost 11; bases outside the gene matches: 14.

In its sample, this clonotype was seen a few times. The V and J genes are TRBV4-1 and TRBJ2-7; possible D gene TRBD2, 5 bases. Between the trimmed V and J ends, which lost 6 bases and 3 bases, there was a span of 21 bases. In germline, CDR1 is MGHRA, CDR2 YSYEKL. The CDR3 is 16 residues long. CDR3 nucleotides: TGCGCCAGCAGAGACCTGGGAGCCCCGGCTCACTACGAGCAGTACTTC. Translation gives CASRDLGAPAHYEQYF.

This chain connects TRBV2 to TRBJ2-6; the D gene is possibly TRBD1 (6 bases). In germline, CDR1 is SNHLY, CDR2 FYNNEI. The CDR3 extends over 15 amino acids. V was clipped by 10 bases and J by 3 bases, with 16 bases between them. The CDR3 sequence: CATEDRFIGANVLTF. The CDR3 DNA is TGTGCCACAGAAGACAGGTTCATTGGGGCCAACGTCCTGACTTTC.

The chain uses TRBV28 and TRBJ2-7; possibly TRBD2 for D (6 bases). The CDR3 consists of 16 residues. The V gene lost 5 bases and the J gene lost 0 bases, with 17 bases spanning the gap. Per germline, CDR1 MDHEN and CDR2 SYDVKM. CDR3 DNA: TGTGCCAGCAGTGTCGGAGGGGCCCTAAGCTCCTACGAGCAGTACTTC. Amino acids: CASSVGGALSSYEQYF.

CDR3 nucleotide sequence: TGCAGCGTTGGGAGCTCAGGCCACGAGCAGTACTTC. Translating it yields CSVGSSGHEQYF. This rearrangement joins TRBV29-1 to TRBJ2-7; D not certain. Trimming left V 4 bases short and J 5 bases short, with 12 bases between. The V gene's germline CDR1 is SQVTM and CDR2 ANQGSEA. This CDR3 is built from 12 residues.

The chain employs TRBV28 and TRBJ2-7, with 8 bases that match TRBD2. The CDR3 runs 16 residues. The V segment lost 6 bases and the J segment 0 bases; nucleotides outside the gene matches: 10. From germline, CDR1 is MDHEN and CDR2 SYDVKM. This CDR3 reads CASSHSGVQNSYEQYF. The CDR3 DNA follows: TGTGCCAGCAGCCATAGCGGGGTGCAGAACTCCTACGAGCAGTACTTC. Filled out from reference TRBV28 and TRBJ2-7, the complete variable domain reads DVKVTQSSRYLVKRTGEKVFLECVQDMDHENMFWYRQDPGLGLRLIYFSYDVKMKEKGDIPEGYSVSREKKERFSLILESASTNQTSMYLCASSHSGVQNSYEQYFGPGTRLTVT.

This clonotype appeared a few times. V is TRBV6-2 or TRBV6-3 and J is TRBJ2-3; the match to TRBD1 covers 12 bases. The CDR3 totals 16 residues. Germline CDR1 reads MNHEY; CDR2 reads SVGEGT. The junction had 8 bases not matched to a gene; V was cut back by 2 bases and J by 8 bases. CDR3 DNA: TGTGCCAGCAGTTACCGGGACAGGGGGCGTATTGCTACGCAGTATTTT. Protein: CASSYRDRGRIATQYF.

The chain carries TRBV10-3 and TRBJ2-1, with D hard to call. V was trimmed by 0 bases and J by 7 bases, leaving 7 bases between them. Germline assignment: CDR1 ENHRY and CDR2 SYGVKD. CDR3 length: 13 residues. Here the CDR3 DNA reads TGTGCCATCAGTGAGTCGCCCCGGAATGAGCAGTTCTTC. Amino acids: CAISESPRNEQFF.

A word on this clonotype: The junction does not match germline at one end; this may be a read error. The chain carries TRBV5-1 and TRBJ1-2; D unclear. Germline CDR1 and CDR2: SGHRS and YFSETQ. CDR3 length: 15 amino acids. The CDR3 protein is CASILALGTNYGYTF. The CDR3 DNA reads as TGCGCCAGCATCTTGGCCCTGGGGACTAACTATGGCTACACCTTC. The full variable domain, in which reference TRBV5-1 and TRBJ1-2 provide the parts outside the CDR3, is KAGVTQTPRYLIKTRGQQVTLSCSPISGHRSVSWYQQTPGQGLQFLFEYFSETQRNKGNFPGRFSGRQFSNSRSEMNVSTLELGDSALYLCASILALGTNYGYTFGSGTRLTVV.

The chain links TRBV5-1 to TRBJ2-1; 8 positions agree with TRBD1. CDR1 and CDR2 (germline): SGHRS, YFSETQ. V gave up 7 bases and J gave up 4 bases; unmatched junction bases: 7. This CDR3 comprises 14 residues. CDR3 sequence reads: CASDGQGPYNEQFF. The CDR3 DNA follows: TGCGCCAGCGACGGACAGGGCCCGTACAATGAGCAGTTCTTC.